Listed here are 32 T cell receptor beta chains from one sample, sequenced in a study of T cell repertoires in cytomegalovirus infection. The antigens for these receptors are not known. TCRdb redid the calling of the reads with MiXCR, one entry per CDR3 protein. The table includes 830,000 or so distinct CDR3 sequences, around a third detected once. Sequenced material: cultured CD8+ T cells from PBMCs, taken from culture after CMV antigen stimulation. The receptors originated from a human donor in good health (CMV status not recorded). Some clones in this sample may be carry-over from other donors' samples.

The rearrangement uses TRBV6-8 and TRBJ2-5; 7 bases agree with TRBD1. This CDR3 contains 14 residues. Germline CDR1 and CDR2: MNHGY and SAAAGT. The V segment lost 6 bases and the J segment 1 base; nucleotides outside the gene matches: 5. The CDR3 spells CASSKGQLQETQYF. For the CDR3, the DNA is TGTGCCAGCAGCAAGGGACAGCTCCAAGAGACCCAGTACTTC.

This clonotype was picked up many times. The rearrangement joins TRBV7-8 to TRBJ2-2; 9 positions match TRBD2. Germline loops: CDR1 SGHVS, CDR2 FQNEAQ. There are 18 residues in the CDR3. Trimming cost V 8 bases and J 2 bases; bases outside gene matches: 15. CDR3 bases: TGTGCCAGCCCCTCGCGGAGGCGGGGGGGGCTTAACACCGGGGAGCTGTTTTTT. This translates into CASPSRRRGGLNTGELFF.

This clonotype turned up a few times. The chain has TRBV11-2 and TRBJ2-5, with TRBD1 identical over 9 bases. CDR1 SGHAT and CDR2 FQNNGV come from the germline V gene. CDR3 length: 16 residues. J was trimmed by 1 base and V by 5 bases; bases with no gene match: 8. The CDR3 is CASSPWTGAIQETQYF. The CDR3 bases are TGTGCCAGCAGCCCCTGGACAGGGGCGATCCAAGAGACCCAGTACTTC.

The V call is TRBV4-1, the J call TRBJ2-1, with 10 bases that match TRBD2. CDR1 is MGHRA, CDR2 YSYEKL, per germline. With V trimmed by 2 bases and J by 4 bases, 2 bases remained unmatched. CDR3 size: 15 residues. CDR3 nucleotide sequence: TGCGCCAGCAGCCAACTAGCGGGGGAGTACAATGAGCAGTTCTTC. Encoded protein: CASSQLAGEYNEQFF.

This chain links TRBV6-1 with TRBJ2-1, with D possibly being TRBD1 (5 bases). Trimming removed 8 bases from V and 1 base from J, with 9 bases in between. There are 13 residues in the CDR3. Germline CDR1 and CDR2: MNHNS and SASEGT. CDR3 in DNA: TGTGCCAGCCTGACAGCTTCCTACAATGAGCAGTTCTTC. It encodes CASLTASYNEQFF.

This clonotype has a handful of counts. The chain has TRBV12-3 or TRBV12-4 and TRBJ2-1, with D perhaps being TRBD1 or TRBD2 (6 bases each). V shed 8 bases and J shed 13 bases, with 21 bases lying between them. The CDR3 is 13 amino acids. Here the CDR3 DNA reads TGTGCCAGCTCTCTGGGGGGCGGGGCGTCCCAGTTCTTC. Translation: CASSLGGGASQFF.

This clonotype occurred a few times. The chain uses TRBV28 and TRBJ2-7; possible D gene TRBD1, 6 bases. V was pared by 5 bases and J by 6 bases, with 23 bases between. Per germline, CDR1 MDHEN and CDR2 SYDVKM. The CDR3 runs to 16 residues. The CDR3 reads CASSQKGQGIYSEQYF. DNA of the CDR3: TGTGCCAGCAGTCAAAAGGGTCAGGGGATCTACTCCGAGCAGTACTTC.

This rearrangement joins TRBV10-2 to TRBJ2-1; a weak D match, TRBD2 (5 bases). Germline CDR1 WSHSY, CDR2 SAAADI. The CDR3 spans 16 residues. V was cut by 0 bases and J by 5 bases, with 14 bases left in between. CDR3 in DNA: TGCGCCAGCAGTGAGTCTCTAGAGGGAACAAACAATGAGCAGTTCTTC. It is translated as CASSESLEGTNNEQFF.

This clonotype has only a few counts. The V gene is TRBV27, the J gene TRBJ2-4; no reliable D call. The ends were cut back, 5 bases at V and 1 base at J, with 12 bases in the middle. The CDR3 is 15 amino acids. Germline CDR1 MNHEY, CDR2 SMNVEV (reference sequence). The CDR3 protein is CASSLLHPAKNIQYF. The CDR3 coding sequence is TGTGCCAGCAGTCTGCTACACCCGGCCAAAAACATTCAGTACTTC.

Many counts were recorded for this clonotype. The CDR3 nucleotides read TGTGCCAGCAGCTTGGGCAGGTCCTACGAGCAGTACGTC. It specifies CASSLGRSYEQYV. This rearrangement joins TRBV7-2 to TRBJ2-7, with D unresolved. Trimming took 3 bases from V and 1 from J, leaving 7 bases between them. The CDR3 consists of 13 residues. Looked up from germline, CDR1 is SGHTA and CDR2 is FQGNSA.

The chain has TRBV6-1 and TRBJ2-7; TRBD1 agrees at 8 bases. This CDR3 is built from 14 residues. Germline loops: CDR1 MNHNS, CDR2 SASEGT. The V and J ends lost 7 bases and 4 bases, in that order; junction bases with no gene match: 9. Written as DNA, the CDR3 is TGTGCCAGCAACCATGGGGACAGGCTGTACGAGCAGTACTTC. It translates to CASNHGDRLYEQYF.

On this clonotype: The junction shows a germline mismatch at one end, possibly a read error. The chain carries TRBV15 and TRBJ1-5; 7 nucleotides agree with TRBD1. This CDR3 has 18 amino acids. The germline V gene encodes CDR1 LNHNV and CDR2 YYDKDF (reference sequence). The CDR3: CVTSTADRDSYSNQPQHF. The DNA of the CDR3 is TGTGTCACCAGCACCGCCGACAGGGATTCTTATAGCAATCAGCCCCAGCATTTT.

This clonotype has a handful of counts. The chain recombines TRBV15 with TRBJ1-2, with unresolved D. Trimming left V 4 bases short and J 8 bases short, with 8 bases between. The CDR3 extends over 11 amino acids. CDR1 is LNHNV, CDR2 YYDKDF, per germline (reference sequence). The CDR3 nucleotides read TGTGCCACCAGCATGGCTGGCGGCTACACCTTC. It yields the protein CATSMAGGYTF.

This CDR3 reads CASSGRDGFTF. The CDR3 DNA is TGTGCCAGCAGCGGCCGGGACGGATTTACCTTC. The rearrangement uses TRBV9 and TRBJ1-2; D is perhaps TRBD1 (5 bases). This CDR3 region has 11 residues. V gave up 3 bases and J gave up 14 bases, with 14 bases separating them. Germline CDR1 SGDLS, CDR2 YYNGEE. Together with reference TRBV9 and TRBJ1-2, the CDR3 gives the full variable domain: DSGVTQTPKHLITATGQRVTLRCSPRSGDLSVYWYQQSLDQGLQFLIQYYNGEERAKGNILERFSAQQFPDLHSELNLSSLELGDSALYFCASSGRDGFTFGSGTRLTVV.

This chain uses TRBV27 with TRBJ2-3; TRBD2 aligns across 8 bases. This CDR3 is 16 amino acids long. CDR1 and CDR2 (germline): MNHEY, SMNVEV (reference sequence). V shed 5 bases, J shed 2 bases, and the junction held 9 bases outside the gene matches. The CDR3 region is CASSELSGGDTDTQYF. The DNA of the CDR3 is TGTGCCAGCAGTGAACTGTCGGGGGGGGACACAGATACGCAGTATTTT.

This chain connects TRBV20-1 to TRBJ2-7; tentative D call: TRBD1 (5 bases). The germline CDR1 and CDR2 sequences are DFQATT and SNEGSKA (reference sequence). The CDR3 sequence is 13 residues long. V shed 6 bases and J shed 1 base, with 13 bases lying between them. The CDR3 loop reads CSARLQDSYEQYV. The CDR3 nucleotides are TGCAGTGCCAGATTACAGGATTCCTACGAGCAGTACGTC.

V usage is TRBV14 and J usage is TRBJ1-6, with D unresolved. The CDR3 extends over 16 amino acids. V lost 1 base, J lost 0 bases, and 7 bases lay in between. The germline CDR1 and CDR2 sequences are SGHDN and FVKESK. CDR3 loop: CASSQGWNSYNSPLHF. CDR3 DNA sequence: TGTGCCAGCAGCCAAGGTTGGAACTCCTATAATTCACCCCTCCACTTT.

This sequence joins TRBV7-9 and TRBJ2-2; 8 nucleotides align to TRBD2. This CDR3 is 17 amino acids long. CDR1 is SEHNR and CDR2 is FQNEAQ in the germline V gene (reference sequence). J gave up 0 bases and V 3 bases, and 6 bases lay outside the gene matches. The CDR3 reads CASSFGGAEANTGELFF. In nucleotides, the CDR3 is TGTGCCAGCAGCTTCGGGGGGGCTGAGGCGAACACCGGGGAGCTGTTTTTT.

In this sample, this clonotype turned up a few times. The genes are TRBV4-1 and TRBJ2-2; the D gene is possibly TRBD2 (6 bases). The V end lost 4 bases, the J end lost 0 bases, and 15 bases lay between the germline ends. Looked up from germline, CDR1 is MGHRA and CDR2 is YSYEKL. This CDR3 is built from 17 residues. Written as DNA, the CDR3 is TGCGCCAGCAGCCCTATTACTAGCCTAGCGAACACCGGGGAGCTGTTTTTT. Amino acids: CASSPITSLANTGELFF.

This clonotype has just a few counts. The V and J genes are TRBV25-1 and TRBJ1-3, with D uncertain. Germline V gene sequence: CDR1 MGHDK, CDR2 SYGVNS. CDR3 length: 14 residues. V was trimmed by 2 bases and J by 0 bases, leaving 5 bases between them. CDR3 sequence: CASSERSSGNTIYF. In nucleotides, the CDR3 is TGTGCCAGCAGTGAACGGAGCTCTGGAAACACCATATATTTT.

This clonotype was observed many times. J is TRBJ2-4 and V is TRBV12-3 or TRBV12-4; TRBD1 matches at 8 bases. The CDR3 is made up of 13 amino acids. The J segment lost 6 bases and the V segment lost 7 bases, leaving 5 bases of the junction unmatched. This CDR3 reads CASTSGQGNIQYF. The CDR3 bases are TGTGCCAGCACCTCAGGACAGGGAAACATTCAGTACTTC.

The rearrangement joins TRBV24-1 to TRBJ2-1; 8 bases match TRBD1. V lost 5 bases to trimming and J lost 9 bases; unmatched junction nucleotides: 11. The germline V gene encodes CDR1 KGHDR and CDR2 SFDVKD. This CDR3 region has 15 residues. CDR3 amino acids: CATSAPSRGQAEQFF. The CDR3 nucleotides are TGTGCCACCAGTGCCCCCTCCAGGGGGCAAGCTGAGCAGTTCTTC.

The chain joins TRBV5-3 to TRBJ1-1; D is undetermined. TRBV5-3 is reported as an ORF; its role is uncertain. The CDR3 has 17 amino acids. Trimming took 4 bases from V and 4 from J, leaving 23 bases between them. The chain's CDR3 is CARSPTGPRLRGTEAFF. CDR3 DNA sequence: TGTGCCAGAAGCCCTACCGGGCCGAGGCTTCGGGGCACTGAAGCTTTCTTT.

The CDR3 region is CASGFNPSYEQYF. Written as DNA, the CDR3 is TGTGCTAGTGGTTTTAATCCCTCCTACGAGCAGTACTTC. The V gene is TRBV12-5, the J gene TRBJ2-7; D is ambiguous. The CDR3 is 13 residues long. V shed 3 bases and J shed 0 bases, with 6 bases lying between them. Germline-derived CDR1 and CDR2 are LGHNT and FRNRAP.

The CDR3 DNA sequence: TGTGCCAGCACCCCTCTCGAGCAGTACTTC. Its translation is CASTPLEQYF. The chain combines TRBV2 with TRBJ2-7; D remains ambiguous. From germline, CDR1 is SNHLY and CDR2 FYNNEI. Trimming left V 7 bases short and J 6 bases short, with 7 bases between. The CDR3 has 10 amino acids.

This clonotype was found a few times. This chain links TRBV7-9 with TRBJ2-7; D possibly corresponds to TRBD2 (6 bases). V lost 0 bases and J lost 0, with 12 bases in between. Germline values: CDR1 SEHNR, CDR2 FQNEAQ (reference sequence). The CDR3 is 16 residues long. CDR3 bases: TGTGCCAGCAGCTTAGCGGGAGGACAAAGCTCCTACGAGCAGTACGTC. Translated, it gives CASSLAGGQSSYEQYV.

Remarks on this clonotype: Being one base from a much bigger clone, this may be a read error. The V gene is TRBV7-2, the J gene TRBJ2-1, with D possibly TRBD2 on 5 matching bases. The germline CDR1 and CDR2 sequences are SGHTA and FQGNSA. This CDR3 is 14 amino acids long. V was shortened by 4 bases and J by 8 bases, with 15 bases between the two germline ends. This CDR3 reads CASSSVGRRDEQFF. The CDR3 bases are TGTGCCAGCAGCTCTGTGGGCAGGCGGGATGAGCAGTTCTTC.

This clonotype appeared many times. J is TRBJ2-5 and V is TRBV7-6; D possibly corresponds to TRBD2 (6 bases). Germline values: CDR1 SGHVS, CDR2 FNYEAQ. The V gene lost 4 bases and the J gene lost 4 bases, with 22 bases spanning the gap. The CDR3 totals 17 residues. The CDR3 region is CASSSSAVRVEGETQYF. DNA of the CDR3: TGTGCCAGCAGCTCTTCTGCGGTCCGGGTGGAGGGAGAGACCCAGTACTTC.

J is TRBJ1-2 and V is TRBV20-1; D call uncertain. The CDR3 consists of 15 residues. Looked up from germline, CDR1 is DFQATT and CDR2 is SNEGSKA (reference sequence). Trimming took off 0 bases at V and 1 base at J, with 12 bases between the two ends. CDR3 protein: CSARDLDPFNYGYTF. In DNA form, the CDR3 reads TGCAGTGCTAGAGATCTCGACCCCTTTAACTATGGCTACACCTTC.

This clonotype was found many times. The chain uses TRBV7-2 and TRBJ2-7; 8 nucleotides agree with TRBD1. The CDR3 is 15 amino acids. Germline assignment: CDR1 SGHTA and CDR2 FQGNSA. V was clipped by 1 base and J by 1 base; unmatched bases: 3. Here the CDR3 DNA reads TGTGCCAGCAGCTTAGTCGACAGGGGTTCCTACGAGCAGTACTTC. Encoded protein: CASSLVDRGSYEQYF.

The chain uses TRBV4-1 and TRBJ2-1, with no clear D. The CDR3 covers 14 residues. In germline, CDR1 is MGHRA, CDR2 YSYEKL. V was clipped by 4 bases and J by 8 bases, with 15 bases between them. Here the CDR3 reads CASSPDSSGDEQFF. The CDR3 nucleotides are TGCGCCAGCAGCCCTGACTCCAGTGGCGATGAGCAGTTCTTC.

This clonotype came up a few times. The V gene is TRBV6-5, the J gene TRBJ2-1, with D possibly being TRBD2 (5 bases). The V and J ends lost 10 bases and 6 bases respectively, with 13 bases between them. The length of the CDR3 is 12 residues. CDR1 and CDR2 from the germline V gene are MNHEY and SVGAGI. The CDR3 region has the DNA TGTGCCACCTACACTAGTTTCAATGAGCAGTTCTTC. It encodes CATYTSFNEQFF.